The rows below give T cell receptor beta chains drawn from one sample of a study of T-cell memory formation after mild COVID-19. One entry per CDR3 protein results from TCRdb running MiXCR on the 5' RACE reads. Seen here are fewer than 500,000 distinct CDR3 sequences, roughly 23% observed once, and the top ten hold around 12%. The sequenced sample was PBMCs or a T cell subset sorted from them (not recorded which). These receptor sequences come from an adult woman who had mild COVID-19 (a few samples of this study predate the infection). Cell type and time point are not known. The CDR3 runs from the conserved cysteine through the conserved F or W. Fields, in order: clone size, J gene, D gene, V gene, CDR3 protein, CDR3 DNA. D genes are given only for firm matches. The size field is filled for only some rows; it gives once, few, many or a size class.

abundance: NA; j_gene: TRBJ2-1; d_gene: NA; v_gene: TRBV6-5; CDR3aa: CASSYSKSYGSYNEQFF; CDR3nt: TGTGCCAGCAGTTACTCGAAAAGTTACGGTTCCTACAATGAGCAGTTCTTC
abundance: once; j_gene: TRBJ1-1; d_gene: NA; v_gene: TRBV7-9; CDR3aa: CASSLWAGVPEAFF; CDR3nt: TGTGCCAGCAGCTTGTGGGCAGGGGTCCCTGAAGCTTTCTTT
abundance: few; j_gene: TRBJ2-1; d_gene: NA; v_gene: TRBV5-6; CDR3aa: CASSSTGHEQFF; CDR3nt: TGTGCCAGCAGCTCAACAGGGCATGAGCAGTTCTTC
abundance: NA; j_gene: TRBJ2-1; d_gene: TRBD2; v_gene: TRBV5-6; CDR3aa: CASSRAGVSYNEQFF; CDR3nt: TGTGCCAGCAGCCGAGCGGGAGTCTCCTACAATGAGCAGTTCTTC
abundance: NA; j_gene: TRBJ1-6; d_gene: TRBD1; v_gene: TRBV6-2/TRBV6-3; CDR3aa: CASRRTGGMSPLHF; CDR3nt: TGTGCCAGCAGAAGAACAGGGGGTATGTCACCCCTCCACTTT
abundance: few; j_gene: TRBJ1-1; d_gene: TRBD1; v_gene: TRBV5-5; CDR3aa: CASSIGQANTEAFF; CDR3nt: TGTGCCAGCAGTATCGGACAGGCGAACACTGAAGCTTTCTTT
abundance: NA; j_gene: TRBJ2-1; d_gene: NA; v_gene: TRBV12-3/TRBV12-4; CDR3aa: CASTPSGYSYNEQFF; CDR3nt: TGTGCCAGCACCCCGAGCGGATACTCCTACAATGAGCAGTTCTTC
abundance: NA; j_gene: TRBJ2-7; d_gene: TRBD2; v_gene: TRBV6-2/TRBV6-3; CDR3aa: CASSYGGGSSHEQYF; CDR3nt: TGTGCCAGCAGTTACGGTGGCGGGAGCTCCCACGAGCAGTACTTC
abundance: NA; j_gene: TRBJ1-5; d_gene: NA; v_gene: TRBV7-3; CDR3aa: CASSRDLNQPQHF; CDR3nt: TGTGCCAGCAGTCGGGATCTCAATCAGCCCCAGCATTTT
abundance: few; j_gene: TRBJ2-2; d_gene: NA; v_gene: TRBV4-3; CDR3aa: CASSQDDRGTGELFF; CDR3nt: TGCGCCAGCAGCCAAGATGACAGAGGGACCGGGGAGCTGTTTTTT
abundance: few; j_gene: TRBJ1-2; d_gene: NA; v_gene: TRBV7-2; CDR3aa: CASRGNAGAWYGYTF; CDR3nt: TGTGCCAGCAGGGGTAACGCGGGAGCATGGTATGGCTACACCTTC
abundance: few; j_gene: TRBJ2-2; d_gene: TRBD1; v_gene: TRBV7-3; CDR3aa: CASRVDRGLGGELFF; CDR3nt: TGTGCCAGCAGGGTGGACAGGGGACTTGGCGGGGAGCTGTTTTTT
abundance: NA; j_gene: TRBJ2-7; d_gene: TRBD1; v_gene: TRBV7-9; CDR3aa: CASSHKDRGFYEQYF; CDR3nt: TGTGCCAGCAGCCATAAGGACAGGGGGTTCTACGAGCAGTACTTC
abundance: NA; j_gene: TRBJ1-1; d_gene: NA; v_gene: TRBV5-1; CDR3aa: CASTIRAGGNTEAFF; CDR3nt: TGCGCCAGCACCATCCGGGCCGGGGGGAACACTGAAGCTTTCTTT
abundance: NA; j_gene: TRBJ2-3; d_gene: NA; v_gene: TRBV7-9; CDR3aa: CATTPIGATDTQYF; CDR3nt: TGTGCCACCACCCCCATCGGGGCCACAGATACGCAGTATTTT
abundance: few; j_gene: TRBJ1-5; d_gene: TRBD1; v_gene: TRBV25-1; CDR3aa: CASSVGDREGGNQPQHF; CDR3nt: TGTGCCAGCAGTGTAGGAGACAGGGAAGGGGGCAATCAGCCCCAGCATTTT
abundance: NA; j_gene: TRBJ1-1; d_gene: TRBD1; v_gene: TRBV4-1; CDR3aa: CASSHGATGDTEAFF; CDR3nt: TGCGCCAGCAGCCACGGCGCTACAGGGGACACTGAAGCTTTCTTT
abundance: NA; j_gene: TRBJ2-3; d_gene: TRBD2; v_gene: TRBV29-1; CDR3aa: CSVEGTGTSAYTDTQYF; CDR3nt: TGCAGCGTTGAAGGAACCGGGACTAGCGCTTACACAGATACGCAGTATTTT
abundance: NA; j_gene: TRBJ1-1; d_gene: NA; v_gene: TRBV4-3; CDR3aa: CASSQGPRGGNTEAFF; CDR3nt: TGCGCCAGCAGCCAAGGCCCCCGGGGGGGGAACACTGAAGCTTTCTTT
abundance: few; j_gene: TRBJ2-7; d_gene: NA; v_gene: TRBV21-1; CDR3aa: CASSTSTGQGALYEQYF; CDR3nt: TGTGCCAGCAGCACTTCCACTGGACAGGGGGCCCTCTACGAGCAGTACTTC
abundance: NA; j_gene: TRBJ1-5; d_gene: NA; v_gene: TRBV28; CDR3aa: CASSPVDSRFEPQHF; CDR3nt: TGTGCCAGCAGTCCCGTTGACAGCCGTTTTGAGCCCCAGCATTTT
abundance: few; j_gene: TRBJ1-1; d_gene: NA; v_gene: TRBV20-1; CDR3aa: CSARGIQGYYTEAFF; CDR3nt: TGCAGTGCTAGAGGGATACAGGGCTACTATACTGAAGCTTTCTTT
abundance: few; j_gene: TRBJ1-4; d_gene: NA; v_gene: TRBV7-8; CDR3aa: CASSLTLGTNEKLFF; CDR3nt: TGTGCCAGCAGCTTAACCTTGGGGACTAATGAAAAACTGTTTTTT
abundance: NA; j_gene: TRBJ2-5; d_gene: TRBD1; v_gene: TRBV3-1; CDR3aa: CASSQVGQGTRETQYF; CDR3nt: TGTGCCAGCAGCCAAGTTGGACAGGGGACGCGAGAGACCCAGTACTTC
abundance: NA; j_gene: TRBJ2-3; d_gene: NA; v_gene: TRBV29-1; CDR3aa: CSVRAPSTDTQYF; CDR3nt: TGCAGCGTTCGAGCGCCTTCCACAGATACGCAGTATTTT